This T cell receptor beta chain was sequenced during a study of CD8+ T cells in alopecia areata (dated by TCRdb to 2016 to 2018). About the full investigation: Treated patients were enrolled in an open-label pilot trial of oral tofacitinib, 5 to 10 mg twice daily, for moderate-to-severe alopecia areata. Patients stayed on tofacitinib for 6 to 18 months and then had 6 months of follow-up off drug so that delayed response and recurrence could be assessed. Disease severity in treated patients was measured with the SALT score, which quantifies the percentage of affected scalp surface area. High-throughput TCRbeta sequencing was used to examine T cell clonal expansion in alopecia areata in both the C3H/HeJ mouse model and human patients. In humans, TCRbeta sequencing was performed on scalp tissue and on sorted CD4+ and CD8+ peripheral blood T cells from healthy controls and from patients with patchy or totalis/universalis alopecia areata. Biopsies were taken from tofacitinib-treated patients at baseline and at 4 and 24 weeks of treatment, and a later scalp biopsy was taken in several of the tofacitinib-treated patients. Scalp clonality was compared among normal scalp (n=4), patchy alopecia areata scalp (n=8), and alopecia totalis/universalis scalp (n=8). The RNA source kit depended on sample type: the PAXgene miRNA kit for fixed scalp, the miRNeasy kit for PBMCs, and the RNeasy kit for mouse skin. TCRbeta CDR3 regions were amplified by immunoSEQ multiplex PCR using 35 Vbeta forward and 13 Jbeta reverse primers. Overall study outcomes, separate from this receptor: Resident alphabeta T cells in normal human skin are also sequenced, complicating scalp TCR repertoire analysis, unlike mouse skin dominated by gammadelta T cells. Scalp clonality and the number of expanded CD8+ clones among the top 100 scalp clones were significantly decreased by tofacitinib. The treated cohort was small, with a single nonresponder, so links between baseline CD8+ expansion and response need larger studies. Compared with normal scalp, lesional scalp had higher clonality and more expanded CD8+ clones, particularly in alopecia totalis/universalis, a pattern that suggests antigenic drive. During tofacitinib treatment, many expanded lesional clones remained in scalp and blood, and this persistence may partly explain relapse after treatment is stopped. Shared TCR sequences between patients were less evident than in mice, which may be partly attributable to HLA diversity in the patient population.

The treatment or condition label of this sample denotes: oral pan-JAK inhibitor, 5-10 mg twice daily. Lesional scalp punch biopsies and peripheral blood were collected from alopecia areata patients. PBMCs were isolated by density centrifugation and stained for CD3, CD4 and CD8, and CD4+ and CD8+ T cells were sorted on a FACSAria. A remark on this clone: Which antigen it targets is not known. No much larger clone exists at a distance of one base, and base qualities are not known.

The library was prepared using the immunoSEQ multiplex PCR assay. RNA was extracted from all samples and reverse transcribed into cDNA as template for TCR sequencing. First-strand cDNA was synthesized using SuperScript III with a 2:1 mix of oligo-dT and random hexamers. A synthetic immune receptor repertoire was used to assess amplification bias, and residual bias was removed computationally. In the paper's pipeline: Raw reads were preprocessed for error removal, and CDR3 was defined according to IMGT conventions as running from the conserved cysteine to phenylalanine. Clonality was computed by normalizing Shannon entropy by log2 of the number of productive unique TCRs and subtracting the result from 1. Whether each scalp clone was CD4 or CD8 was inferred by checking scalp TCRbeta sequences against the CD4 and CD8 repertoires from sorted blood. TCRdb retrieved this table from immuneACCESS and kept in-frame rearrangements only. Not all clones are present; in checked studies, unresolved V genes account for under half, and no reason is known for the remainder. From that table come the V and J calls and clone size; the DNA was used to work out D and trimming. For this sample there are about 94,000 clones; approximately 70% appear just once. Clones ranked in the top ten supply approximately 15% of the sample.

Trimming removed 4 bases from V and 0 bases from J; the gene matches leave 4 bases unexplained. Per the germline V gene (reference sequence), MNHEY is the CDR1 and SMNVEV is the CDR2. The CDR3 holds 16 amino acids from the cysteine to the phenylalanine. Only CDR3 DNA remains: 48 bases, in frame from the first base. This TCR came from a human donor with alopecia areata. Recombination joined TRBV27 with TRBJ2-1; a stretch of 9 junction bases matches TRBD1. The source was CD8+ T cells sorted from blood, collected at approximately week 42, from a patient treated with tofacitinib. The nucleotides read TGTGCCAGCAGTTCGACGGACAGGGGCTCCTACAATGAGCAGTTCTTC. Translated, this is CASSSTDRGSYNEQFF.